These 17 T cell receptor beta chains share one sample of origin, sequenced in a study of blood T cell repertoires in COVID-19 (dated by TCRdb to the early 2020s). Preparation of the library involved the immunoSEQ multiplex PCR assay. TCRdb limited this immuneACCESS table to in-frame rearrangements with V and J called. A share of clones is missing; checked studies link under half to unresolved V genes, and the rest is unexplained. The table for this sample lists over 150,000 clones; approximately 80% of them were counted only once. The ten largest make up approximately 7.1% of the sample. Sequenced material: peripheral blood. The origin of the receptors is a human donor in a cohort sampled during active COVID-19.

The chain combines TRBV2 with TRBJ1-2; tentatively, D is TRBD1 (6 bases). Trimming left V 6 bases short and J 7 bases short, with 15 bases between. Germline V lookup: CDR1 SNHLY, CDR2 FYNNEI. The CDR3 sequence is 13 residues long. In DNA, the CDR3 is TGTGCCAGCAGCAGGACAGTGAGTACTGGCTACACCTTC. It specifies CASSRTVSTGYTF. Full variable domain (outside the CDR3, taken from reference TRBV2 and TRBJ1-2): EPEVTQTPSHQVTQMGQEVILRCVPISNHLYFYWYRQILGQKVEFLVSFYNNEISEKSEIFDDQFSVERPDGSNFTLKIRSTKLEDSAMYFCASSRTVSTGYTFGSGTRLTVV.

This clone was seen a handful of times. V is TRBV6-5 and J is TRBJ2-7, with TRBD2 as a possible D gene (5 bases). This CDR3 contains 15 residues. Germline V CDR1 and CDR2: MNHEY, SVGAGI. The V end was cut by 0 bases, the J end by 2 bases, with 11 bases between. The CDR3 region has the DNA TGTGCCAGCAGTTACTCGAGGCCGGGGACCTACGAGCAGTACTTC. Protein: CASSYSRPGTYEQYF.

The genes are TRBV20-1 and TRBJ2-5; 9 bases match TRBD1. CDR3 size: 13 residues. V lost 3 bases and J lost 5; bases outside the gene matches: 4. Germline lookup yields CDR1 DFQATT and CDR2 SNEGSKA (reference sequence). The CDR3 loop is CSASGQGRETQYF. CDR3 DNA sequence: TGCAGTGCTAGTGGACAGGGGAGGGAGACCCAGTACTTC.

J is TRBJ2-7 and V is TRBV5-4; 7 positions match TRBD1. The CDR3 extends over 15 amino acids. Germline assignment: CDR1 SGHNT and CDR2 YYREEE (reference sequence). V was pared by 4 bases and J by 5 bases, with 12 bases of the junction left unmatched. CDR3 nucleotide sequence: TGTGCCAGCAGCGACCGAGACAGGGTCCCAAACGAGCAGTACTTC. This encodes CASSDRDRVPNEQYF. The variable domain in full, completed from reference TRBV5-4 and TRBJ2-7, reads ETGVTQSPTHLIKTRGQQVTLRCSSQSGHNTVSWYQQALGQGPQFIFQYYREEENGRGNFPPRFSGLQFPNYSSELNVNALELDDSALYLCASSDRDRVPNEQYFGPGTRLTVT.

This chain joins TRBV5-4 and TRBJ2-5; 7 bases map to TRBD1. J gave up 5 bases and V 4 bases, and 11 bases lay outside the gene matches. The CDR3 is 15 residues long. Germline-derived CDR1 and CDR2 are SGHNT and YYREEE (reference sequence). The CDR3 is CASSTRTGGQETQYF. Here the CDR3 DNA reads TGTGCCAGCAGCACACGGACAGGAGGCCAGGAGACCCAGTACTTC.

The V call is TRBV10-3, the J call TRBJ2-1; TRBD2 agrees at 9 bases. With V trimmed by 10 bases and J by 0 bases, 10 bases remained unmatched. The CDR3 extends over 16 amino acids. Per the germline V gene, CDR1 is ENHRY and CDR2 is SYGVKD. The CDR3 DNA reads TGTGCCACCGGCGAAGGACTAGCGATCTCCTACAATGAGCAGTTCTTC. It is translated as CATGEGLAISYNEQFF.

The gene calls are TRBV10-2 and TRBJ2-7; 8 positions agree with TRBD2. The CDR3 contains 15 residues. The germline CDR1 and CDR2 sequences are WSHSY and SAAADI. The CDR3 coding sequence is TGCGCGGCGGGCGGGGGGCTTATCCGCTCCTACGAGCAGTACTTC. This sequence encodes CAAGGGLIRSYEQYF.

The gene calls are TRBV21-1 and TRBJ1-2. TRBV21-1 is a recognized pseudogene. The CDR3 covers 13 residues. The CDR3 loop is CARYRRANYGYTF. The CDR3, as DNA: TGTGCCAGGTATCGGCGGGCCAACTATGGCTACACCTTC.

The chain couples TRBV2 to TRBJ1-2; D gene unclear. The CDR3 has 14 amino acids. Trimming pared 4 bases from V and 3 bases from J, leaving 12 bases between. The V gene's germline CDR1 is SNHLY and CDR2 FYNNEI. The CDR3 sequence is CASSVRGYDYGYTF. The DNA of the CDR3 is TGTGCCAGCAGTGTTCGGGGTTACGACTATGGCTACACCTTC.

To note about this clone: Within the sample, other DNA sequences also encode this same CDR3. The CDR3 sequence: CASSAKTGKSYEQYF. The CDR3 DNA follows: TGTGCCAGCAGCGCAAAGACAGGAAAATCCTACGAGCAGTACTTC. The rearrangement joins TRBV7-9 to TRBJ2-7; perhaps TRBD1 as D (6 bases). The CDR3 totals 15 residues. V dropped 5 bases and J dropped 1 base, with 15 bases sitting between them. Germline V lookup: CDR1 SEHNR, CDR2 FQNEAQ (reference sequence).

The chain recombines TRBV21-1 with TRBJ1-2; the table names TRBD1, a call not compared with the DNA. TRBV21-1 is shown as a pseudogene. The CDR3 runs 14 residues. The CDR3: CASSRQGPIYGYTF. CDR3 coding DNA: TGTGCCAGCAGCAGACAGGGCCCTATCTATGGCTACACCTTC.

The genes are TRBV6-2 or TRBV6-3 and TRBJ2-1, with TRBD2 as a possible D gene (6 bases). The CDR3 length is 16 residues. V lost 6 bases and J 0 bases, leaving 15 bases between the germline ends. CDR1 MNHEY and CDR2 SVGEGT come from the germline V gene. The CDR3 here is CASSPKVGGSYNEQFF. The CDR3 nucleotides are TGTGCCAGCAGCCCCAAAGTGGGGGGCTCCTACAATGAGCAGTTCTTC.

The chain carries TRBV11-2 and TRBJ2-5, with a possible D match to TRBD2 (6 bases). The germline V gene has CDR1 SGHAT and CDR2 FQNNGV. The CDR3 runs to 15 residues. The V end lost 1 base, the J end lost 11 bases, and 20 bases lay between the germline ends. The CDR3 region is CASSLVWQGGESQYF. The CDR3 nucleotides read TGTGCCAGCAGCTTAGTCTGGCAGGGAGGAGAATCACAGTACTTC.

This rearrangement joins TRBV11-3 to TRBJ2-1; a weak D match, TRBD1 (5 bases). CDR1 and CDR2 (germline): SGHNT, YENEEA. This CDR3 contains 13 residues. V was cut by 1 base and J by 8 bases, with 9 bases left in between. CDR3 residues: CASSLGRVDEQFF. The CDR3 nucleotides read TGTGCCAGCAGCTTAGGCAGGGTCGATGAGCAGTTCTTC.

The rearrangement uses TRBV6-6 and TRBJ1-5, with D possibly being TRBD1 (6 bases). Germline V lookup: CDR1 MNHNY, CDR2 SVGAGI (reference sequence). V dropped 4 bases and J dropped 5 bases, with 12 bases sitting between them. This CDR3 is built from 14 residues. The CDR3 protein is CASSSVSGDQPQHF. The CDR3 DNA follows: TGTGCCAGCAGTTCCGTATCAGGGGATCAGCCCCAGCATTTT.

CDR3 protein: CASSVGQGQAEKLFF. The CDR3 nucleotides read TGTGCCAGCAGTGTAGGACAGGGGCAGGCTGAAAAACTGTTTTTT. V and J are TRBV2 and TRBJ1-4; 9 positions match TRBD1. Looked up from germline, CDR1 is SNHLY and CDR2 is FYNNEI. There are 15 residues in the CDR3. V gave up 4 bases and J gave up 7 bases; unmatched junction bases: 7.

The rearrangement uses TRBV28 and TRBJ2-7; D possibly corresponds to TRBD1 (5 bases). The CDR3 spans 12 residues. Germline V gives CDR1 MDHEN, CDR2 SYDVKM. Trimming took 2 bases from V and 10 from J, leaving 12 bases between them. The CDR3, as DNA: TGTGCCAGCAGTTTAGTAAGACAGAACCAGTACTTC. It codes for CASSLVRQNQYF. Based on the CDR3 plus reference TRBV28 and TRBJ2-7, the full variable domain is DVKVTQSSRYLVKRTGEKVFLECVQDMDHENMFWYRQDPGLGLRLIYFSYDVKMKEKGDIPEGYSVSREKKERFSLILESASTNQTSMYLCASSLVRQNQYFGPGTRLTVT.